This T cell receptor (beta chain) comes out of a study of cytomegalovirus exposure and HLA in healthy donors. In the case of this clone: What it recognizes is unknown.

Both 60 Vbeta primers and 13 Jbeta primers went into the PCR. Profiled with immunoSEQ multiplex PCR; TCRdb holds only in-frame clones, not every one. The sample carries under 150,000 clones, 75% to 85% recorded once. Broader study findings: Later analysis placed DRB1 highest and HLA-C lowest in TCR association rates, which differed by HLA locus.

CDR1 is LGHNT and CDR2 is FRNRAP in the germline V gene. V lost 5 bases to trimming and J lost 2 bases; unmatched junction nucleotides: 13. The CDR3 has 18 amino acids. This clonotype was obtained from a man under 40 in good health and CMV-seronegative. Sequences were obtained from PBMCs. The chain uses TRBV12-5 and TRBJ2-1; 9 nucleotides align to TRBD1. Here the CDR3 reads CASGPSTLWDRAYNEQFF. DNA for the CDR3: TGTGCTAGTGGTCCGTCAACTCTGTGGGACAGGGCCTACAATGAGCAGTTCTTC.